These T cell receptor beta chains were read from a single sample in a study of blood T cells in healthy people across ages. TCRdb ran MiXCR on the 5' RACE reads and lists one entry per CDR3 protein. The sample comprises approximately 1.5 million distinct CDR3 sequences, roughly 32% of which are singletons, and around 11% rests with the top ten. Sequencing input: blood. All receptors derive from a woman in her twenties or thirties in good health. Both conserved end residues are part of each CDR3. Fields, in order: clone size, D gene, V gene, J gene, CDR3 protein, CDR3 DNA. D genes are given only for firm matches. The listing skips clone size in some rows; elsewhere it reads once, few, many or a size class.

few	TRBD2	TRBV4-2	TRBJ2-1	CASSQVMGLAGGPSYNEQFF	TGTGCCAGCAGCCAGGTAATGGGACTAGCGGGAGGGCCCTCCTACAATGAGCAGTTCTTC
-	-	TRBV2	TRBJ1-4	CASSSTRDTNEKLFF	TGTGCCAGCAGTTCAACCCGCGACACTAATGAAAAACTGTTTTTT
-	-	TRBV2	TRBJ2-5	CASSVYGGEETQYF	TGTGCCAGCAGTGTGTACGGCGGAGAAGAGACCCAGTACTTC
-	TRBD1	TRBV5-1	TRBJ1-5	CASSLATGAEWPQHF	TGCGCCAGCAGCTTGGCGACAGGGGCTGAGTGGCCCCAGCATTTT
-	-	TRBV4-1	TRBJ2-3	CASSQDIRATQYF	TGCGCCAGCAGCCAAGATATCAGGGCCACGCAGTATTTT
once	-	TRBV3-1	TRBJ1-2	CASSQRGGYSYTF	TGTGCCAGCAGCCAACGGGGAGGCTATAGCTACACCTTC
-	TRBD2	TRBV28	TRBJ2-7	CASSFMGEGSHEQYF	TGTGCCAGCAGTTTTATGGGGGAGGGGAGCCACGAGCAGTACTTC
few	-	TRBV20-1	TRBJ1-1	CSARTKINTEAFF	TGCAGTGCGCGGACCAAAATCAACACTGAAGCTTTCTTT
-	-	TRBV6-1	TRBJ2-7	CAIGRGPGYYEQYF	TGTGCCATTGGCCGGGGGCCGGGCTACTACGAGCAGTACTTC
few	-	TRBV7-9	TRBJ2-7	CASSLSFLDSLSYEQYF	TGTGCCAGCAGCTTATCCTTCCTTGACAGCCTCTCCTACGAGCAGTACTTC
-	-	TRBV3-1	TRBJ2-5	CASSQGLAIQETQYF	TGTGCCAGCAGCCAAGGACTTGCCATACAAGAGACCCAGTACTTC
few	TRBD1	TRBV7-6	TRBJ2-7	CASSLVGTGLDEQYF	TGTGCCAGCAGCTTGGTCGGGACAGGGCTCGACGAGCAGTACTTC
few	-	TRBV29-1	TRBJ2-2	CSVAGTGELFF	TGCAGCGTTGCGGGTACCGGGGAGCTGTTTTTT
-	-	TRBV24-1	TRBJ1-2	CATSDPPSPGYTF	TGTGCCACCAGTGACCCTCCGTCCCCTGGCTACACCTTC
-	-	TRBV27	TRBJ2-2	CASRPVDTGELFF	TGTGCCAGCAGACCAGTCGACACCGGGGAGCTGTTTTTT
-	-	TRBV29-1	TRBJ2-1	CSVEQPGEQFF	TGCAGCGTTGAGCAACCGGGCGAGCAGTTCTTC
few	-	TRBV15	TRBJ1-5	CATSRARGVNQPQHF	TGTGCCACCAGCAGAGCCAGGGGCGTAAATCAGCCCCAGCATTTT
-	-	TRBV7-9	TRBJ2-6	CASSLDRPSGANVLTF	TGTGCCAGCAGCTTAGACAGGCCATCTGGGGCCAACGTCCTGACTTTC
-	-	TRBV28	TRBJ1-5	CASRTGEGGTNQPQHF	TGTGCCAGCAGGACGGGGGAAGGGGGGACCAATCAGCCCCAGCATTTT
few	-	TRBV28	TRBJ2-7	CASRFPGAGTYEQYF	TGTGCCAGCAGATTCCCGGGCGCGGGAACCTACGAGCAGTACTTC
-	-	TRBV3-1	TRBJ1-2	CASSQNLAGPTF	TGTGCCAGCAGCCAAAACCTCGCCGGCCCCACCTTC
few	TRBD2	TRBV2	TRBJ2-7	CASSESGSINEQYF	TGTGCCAGCAGTGAAAGCGGGAGCATCAACGAGCAGTACTTC
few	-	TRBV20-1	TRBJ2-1	CSARGSENEQFF	TGCAGTGCTAGAGGTAGCGAGAATGAGCAGTTCTTC
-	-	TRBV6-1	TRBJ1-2	CASTVAGRSGYGYTF	TGTGCCAGCACTGTAGCGGGGAGGTCGGGCTATGGCTACACCTTC
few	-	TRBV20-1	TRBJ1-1	CSAPRQNTEAFF	TGCAGTGCCCCCCGACAGAACACTGAAGCTTTCTTT
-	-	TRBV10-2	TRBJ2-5	CASTERPGETQYF	TGCGCCAGCACTGAACGTCCGGGGGAGACCCAGTACTTC
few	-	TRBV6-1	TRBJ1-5	CASSEAGWNQPQHF	TGTGCCAGCAGTGAAGCTGGGTGGAATCAGCCCCAGCATTTT
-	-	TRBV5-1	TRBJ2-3	CASSLVPTNTDTQYF	TGCGCCAGCAGCTTGGTTCCTACCAACACAGATACGCAGTATTTT
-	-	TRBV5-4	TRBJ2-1	CASSEGLKGNYNEQFF	TGTGCCAGCAGCGAGGGACTTAAGGGAAACTACAATGAGCAGTTCTTC
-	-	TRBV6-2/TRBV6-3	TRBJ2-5	CASSYSGIGGTQYF	TGTGCCAGCAGTTATTCCGGGATAGGAGGGACCCAGTACTTC
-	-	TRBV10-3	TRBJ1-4	CAIGGVSGVGEKLFF	TGTGCCATCGGGGGAGTCTCAGGGGTCGGTGAAAAACTGTTTTTT
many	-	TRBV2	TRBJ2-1	CASKGSGGEQFF	TGTGCCAGCAAGGGCAGTGGGGGTGAGCAGTTCTTC
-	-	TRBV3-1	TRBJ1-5	CASSQDTGGNQPQHF	TGCGCCAGCAGCCAAGATACGGGAGGAAATCAGCCCCAGCATTTT
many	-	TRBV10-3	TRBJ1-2	CAISESIGNYGYTF	TGTGCCATCAGTGAGTCGATAGGAAACTATGGCTACACCTTC
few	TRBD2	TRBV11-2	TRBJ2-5	CASSPLAGKQETQYF	TGTGCCAGCAGCCCACTAGCGGGGAAACAAGAGACCCAGTACTTC
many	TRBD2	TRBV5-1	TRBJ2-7	CASSSGLAGVGEQYF	TGCGCCAGCAGCTCTGGACTAGCGGGAGTGGGCGAGCAGTACTTC
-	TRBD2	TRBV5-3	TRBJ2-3	CARSLSQRGGPTDTQYF	TGTGCCAGAAGCTTATCTCAGCGGGGGGGCCCAACAGATACGCAGTATTTT
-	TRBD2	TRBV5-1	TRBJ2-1	CASSLDKASGRASNEQFF	TGCGCCAGCAGCTTGGATAAGGCTAGCGGGAGGGCCAGCAATGAGCAGTTCTTC
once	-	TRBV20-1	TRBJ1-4	CSARTRPEKLFF	TGCAGTGCTCGGACAAGGCCAGAAAAACTGTTTTTT
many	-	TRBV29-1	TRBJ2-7	CSVGGQTAVEQYF	TGCAGCGTTGGGGGTCAGACGGCGGTCGAGCAGTACTTC
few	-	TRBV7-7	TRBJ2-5	CASSARGAMETQYF	TGTGCCAGCAGCGCCCGAGGGGCGATGGAGACCCAGTACTTC